This TCR beta chain was sequenced in a study of CD8+CD57+ T cells in acquired aplastic anemia. The CDR3 runs 13 residues. CDR1 is SGHTA, CDR2 FQGNSA, per germline. With 4 bases removed from V and 1 base from J, the gap between germline ends came to 7 bases. Genomic DNA constituted the template upon which TCR beta VDJ and CDR3 profiling was performed. TCRdb used MiXCR to reprocess the reads, holding one entry per CDR3 protein. Among 250,000 to 300,000 distinct CDR3 sequences listed, roughly 61% were seen once. Sequencing was done on patients that had shown CD8+CD57+ cell expansion by flow cytometry. The source of this sequence is a human donor with aplastic anemia. The chain links TRBV7-2 to TRBJ1-2; D not certain. What was sequenced was sorted CD4+, CD8+, or CD8+CD57+ T cells (not recorded which) from PBMCs. CDR3 bases: TGTGCCAGCAGCTCGGGCAGTAACTATGGCTACACCTTC. It is translated as CASSSGSNYGYTF.